The present T cell receptor (beta chain) was sequenced within a study of blood T cell repertoires in COVID-19. On the study more broadly: Whether acute or convalescent, the COVID-19 samples came from the United States, Italy and Spain. PBMCs, B-cell-depleted T cells, or T cells provided the cDNA or gDNA that made up the material.

As processed by the authors: Nucleated cell counts were estimated from reference gene primer amplification. Using immunoSEQ multiplex PCR, the repertoire was profiled, and TCRdb retains in-frame clones only, with some absent. Clone size and the V and J calls come from that table; the DNA yielded D and trimming. Of 150,000 to 200,000 clones in the sample, over 80% are singletons; the top ten hold around 13%. V was clipped by 0 bases and J by 4 bases, with 23 bases between them. Germline CDR1 MGHRA, CDR2 YSYEKL. This CDR3 spans 19 amino acids. In Cohort 3, a recovered donor had either two negative PCRs, clearance, or symptom resolution.

This TCR was sampled from an older woman who had recovered from COVID-19. The chain links TRBV4-1 to TRBJ2-3; D is possibly TRBD2 (6 bases). The sample comprised PBMCs or T cells enriched from blood (not recorded which). The CDR3 loop is CASSQERGTGSGKADTQYF. The CDR3 DNA sequence: TGCGCCAGCAGCCAAGAACGGGGGACCGGGAGTGGGAAAGCAGATACGCAGTATTTT.